This T cell receptor beta chain is drawn from a study of PD-1 blockade in classical Hodgkin lymphoma (TCRdb year 2020). Turning to the overall study: Nivolumab dosing was 3 mg/kg intravenously every 2 weeks, continuing until either disease progression or unacceptable toxicity. To define a peripheral blood immune signature of response to PD-1 blockade in classical Hodgkin lymphoma, the study combined TCR beta sequencing with CyTOF. The study at large found these results: Baseline TCR diversity was reported to be lower in newly diagnosed patients than in healthy donors and to be lower still in relapsed/refractory patients. Diversity was lower in patients who began nivolumab less than 1 year after ASCT, so these patients were left out of later analyses to avoid confounding by immune reconstitution. The study covered only a single clinical trial cohort, and the causes of the repertoire differences, possibly disease activity or prior therapy, were still not defined. CD4+ but not CD8+ TCR diversity rose significantly by C4D1 (p=0.0027 vs p=0.16), most apparent in complete responders (p=0.02). Among trial patients, those achieving complete response had baseline diversity similar to that of newly diagnosed patients, while diversity was significantly lower in partial responders and progressors.

Per the publication, the time point label means: cycle 4 day 1 (C4D1), after 5 to 7 weeks of nivolumab. All trial patients had relapsed after autologous stem cell transplantation, with cohorts A, B and C differing in prior brentuximab vedotin exposure. A total of about 51 patients with relapsed/refractory classical Hodgkin lymphoma made up the trial cohort, and each patient's best overall response was complete response, partial response or progressive disease. In the multi-cohort phase II CheckMate 205 trial, trial patients received single-agent nivolumab. An independent review committee assessed best overall response by applying the 2007 International Working Group response criteria. Trial PBMCs were collected just before the start of nivolumab (C1D1) and during therapy at cycle 2 day 1 and cycle 4 day 1. Peripheral blood was collected in 8 mL Vacutainer Cell Preparation Tubes, from which PBMCs were isolated by centrifugation and then cryopreserved.

Genomic DNA was extracted with the Qiagen DNeasy kit from unsorted PBMCs and from negatively selected CD4+ and CD8+ fractions. Amplification of TCR beta CDR3 regions was done by immunoSEQ multiplex PCR with primers that anneal to V and J segments. A synthetic immune receptor repertoire was used to minimize amplification bias, and any remaining bias was removed computationally after sequencing. For the original study's pipeline: Custom Python scripts were used to quantify repertoire diversity as the Shannon entropy index. Unsorted, CD4+ and CD8+ repertoires were analyzed separately, except for combined analyses in which CD4+ and CD8+ sequences were merged in silico. A clone was considered expanded if an increase in frequency of at least 2-fold after treatment relative to C1D1 was found, and a pseudocount of 0.5 was applied to clones undetected at baseline. Singleton clones were defined as clones with 0 or 1 copy at C1D1, and non-singleton clones were defined as clones with 2 or more copies. By matching protein sequences in sorted samples from the same patient, clones expanded in unsorted samples were annotated as CD4+, CD8+ or unknown. Wilcoxon tests on paired samples were used to test changes in diversity from C1D1 to C4D1. TCRdb limited this immuneACCESS table to in-frame rearrangements with V and J called. A share of clones is missing; checked studies link under half to unresolved V genes, and the rest is unexplained. The V and J calls and the clone size are those of that table, but D and trimming were determined from the DNA. The sample table records around 19,000 clones; over 70% of these occur just once. The ten top clones hold 6.5% to 7.5% of the sample.

As regards this clone: No antigen is known for it. There are no base qualities to consult, and no much larger clone falls within one base.

Trimming accounts for 6 bases at V and 0 bases at J, while the number of junction bases matched to no gene is 4. The CDR3 covers 14 residues, taking in both the cysteine and the phenylalanine. Only the CDR3 portion is preserved as DNA: 42 bases, with reading frame beginning at the first base. CDR1 and CDR2 are read off the germline V gene as SGHRS and YFSETQ. This sequence was found in a human donor with classical Hodgkin lymphoma. The sequences come from peripheral blood mononuclear cells (PBMCs), collected before the fourth cycle of nivolumab. The chain is assembled from TRBV5-1 and TRBJ1-1, with TRBD1 identical over 8 junction bases. The DNA sequence is given as TGCGCCAGCAAAGGACAGGGAATGAACACTGAAGCTTTCTTT. Translated, this is CASKGQGMNTEAFF.